This TCR beta chain stems from a study of T cell changes during pregnancy in multiple sclerosis. The trim removed 3 bases at V and 4 bases at J, leaving 9 bases unmatched. Germline CDR1 reads SGHTA; CDR2 reads FQGTGA. The CDR3 length is 16 residues. The assay was immunoSEQ multiplex PCR, and TCRdb's table has in-frame clones only and misses some. This table has 55,000 to 65,000 clones, roughly 92% appearing once. This clone showed up just a few times. Source: peripheral blood, taken in the second trimester of pregnancy. The chain carries TRBV7-3 and TRBJ2-5; the match to TRBD2 covers 9 bases. The TCR sequence derives from a female donor with multiple sclerosis, enrolled in a pregnancy study. CDR3 amino acids: CASSLGGRGLGETQYF. In nucleotides, the CDR3 is TGTGCCAGCAGCTTGGGCGGGAGGGGGTTAGGAGAGACCCAGTACTTC. The full variable domain, its missing parts supplied by reference TRBV7-3 and TRBJ2-5, is GAGVSQTPSNKVTEKGKYVELRCDPISGHTALYWYRQSLGQGPEFLIYFQGTGAADDSGLPNDRFFAVRPEGSVSTLKIQRTERGDSAVYLCASSLGGRGLGETQYFGPGTRLLVL.